The rows below give T cell receptor beta chains drawn from one sample of a study of cytomegalovirus exposure and HLA in healthy donors. The table came from immunoSEQ multiplex PCR; TCRdb's copy has only in-frame clones and leaves some out. Among 100,000 to 150,000 clones listed, approximately 82% were seen once. Sequencing was carried out using PBMCs. These receptor sequences come from a boy aged 2 to 10 in good health and CMV-seronegative. Both conserved end residues are part of each CDR3. The D gene is left open where the match is weak. Some rows mark clone size as missing; the rest say once, few, many or name a class of expanded clone.

d_call: .; j_call: TRBJ1-2; clone_size: .; v_call: TRBV6-4; cdr3_nt: TGTGCCAGCAGTGACTCGGAGGGGCAAGATGGCTACACCTTC; cdr3_aa: CASSDSEGQDGYTF
d_call: .; j_call: TRBJ1-2; clone_size: .; v_call: TRBV4-2; cdr3_nt: TGTGCCAGCAGCCAAGATCGTAACGGGTTGGCTGATGGCTACACCTTC; cdr3_aa: CASSQDRNGLADGYTF
d_call: .; j_call: TRBJ1-1; clone_size: .; v_call: TRBV6-6; cdr3_nt: TGTGCCAGCAGTTACCCGGGGGTGGCTTTCTTT; cdr3_aa: CASSYPGVAFF
d_call: TRBD1; j_call: TRBJ1-2; clone_size: .; v_call: TRBV9; cdr3_nt: TGTGCCAGCAGCCCGTCGGGACAGGGGTATATGGGCTACACCTTC; cdr3_aa: CASSPSGQGYMGYTF
d_call: TRBD2; j_call: TRBJ2-1; clone_size: few; v_call: TRBV7-2; cdr3_nt: TGTGCCAGCAGCTTTAGCGGGGAGCAGTTCTTC; cdr3_aa: CASSFSGEQFF
d_call: .; j_call: TRBJ2-1; clone_size: .; v_call: TRBV7-6; cdr3_nt: TGTGCCAGCAGCTTAGATCCTGAAGGAGGGACCCTTCCTTTTAATGAGCAGTTCTTC; cdr3_aa: CASSLDPEGGTLPFNEQFF
d_call: .; j_call: TRBJ2-7; clone_size: .; v_call: TRBV6-5; cdr3_nt: TGTGCCAGCAGTCCCAACCCGGGGGAGCAGTACTTC; cdr3_aa: CASSPNPGEQYF
d_call: TRBD1; j_call: TRBJ2-3; clone_size: .; v_call: TRBV6-1; cdr3_nt: TGTGCCAGCAGTGAAGCCAAGAGGGGGCCGGATACGCAGTATTTT; cdr3_aa: CASSEAKRGPDTQYF
d_call: .; j_call: TRBJ1-5; clone_size: .; v_call: TRBV7-8; cdr3_nt: TGTGCCAGCAGCCTGGAGGGGCGCAATCAGCCCCAGCATTTT; cdr3_aa: CASSLEGRNQPQHF
d_call: .; j_call: TRBJ1-2; clone_size: once; v_call: TRBV5-1; cdr3_nt: TGCGCCAGCAGCTTGGAACAGGAAGCTAACTATGGCTACACCTTC; cdr3_aa: CASSLEQEANYGYTF
d_call: TRBD1; j_call: TRBJ2-5; clone_size: .; v_call: TRBV4-3; cdr3_nt: TGCGCCAGCAGCCAAAGGACAGGGGCAGGGGAGACCCAGTACTTC; cdr3_aa: CASSQRTGAGETQYF
d_call: .; j_call: TRBJ1-2; clone_size: .; v_call: TRBV18; cdr3_nt: TGTGCCAGCTCACCGGGAAAGGACAGCTATATGAGTGGCTACACCTTC; cdr3_aa: CASSPGKDSYMSGYTF
d_call: TRBD1; j_call: TRBJ2-5; clone_size: .; v_call: TRBV5-1; cdr3_nt: TGCGCCAGCAGCTTGGGAGGCAGGGGGCACGAAGAGACCCAGTACTTC; cdr3_aa: CASSLGGRGHEETQYF
d_call: TRBD1; j_call: TRBJ2-1; clone_size: .; v_call: TRBV6-4; cdr3_nt: TGTGCCAGCAGTGTCCATGACAGGGTCGAGCAGTTCTTC; cdr3_aa: CASSVHDRVEQFF
d_call: .; j_call: TRBJ1-1; clone_size: once; v_call: TRBV5-5; cdr3_nt: TGTGCCAGCAGCTTGCAAGGAGGTACTGAAGCTTTCTTT; cdr3_aa: CASSLQGGTEAFF
d_call: .; j_call: TRBJ1-2; clone_size: .; v_call: TRBV19; cdr3_nt: TGTGCCAGTAGCTCTAACCTCTTTGGCTACACCTTC; cdr3_aa: CASSSNLFGYTF
d_call: TRBD1; j_call: TRBJ1-1; clone_size: .; v_call: TRBV6-1; cdr3_nt: TGTGCCGGACAGACAGGGGAGGAAACTGAAGCTTTCTTT; cdr3_aa: CAGQTGEETEAFF
d_call: .; j_call: TRBJ2-7; clone_size: few; v_call: TRBV4-1; cdr3_nt: TGCGCCAGCAGCCAAGTAGGCAGGGAGGACGAGCAGTACTTC; cdr3_aa: CASSQVGREDEQYF
d_call: TRBD1; j_call: TRBJ1-4; clone_size: .; v_call: TRBV30; cdr3_nt: TGTGCCTGGAGGGGACAGGGGGGTGAAAAACTGTTTTTT; cdr3_aa: CAWRGQGGEKLFF
d_call: TRBD1; j_call: TRBJ2-7; clone_size: .; v_call: TRBV5-4; cdr3_nt: TGTGCCAGCAGCTTGGGACAGGGATCCTACGAGCAGTACTTC; cdr3_aa: CASSLGQGSYEQYF
d_call: .; j_call: TRBJ1-4; clone_size: once; v_call: TRBV7-6; cdr3_nt: TGTGCCAGCAGCCCCCGGGACTCCGAAAAACTGTTTTTT; cdr3_aa: CASSPRDSEKLFF
d_call: TRBD2; j_call: TRBJ2-1; clone_size: .; v_call: TRBV25-1; cdr3_nt: TGTGCCAGCAGTGGTAGCGGGTTGCCCCCTTACAATGAGCAGTTCTTC; cdr3_aa: CASSGSGLPPYNEQFF
d_call: TRBD1; j_call: TRBJ2-7; clone_size: .; v_call: TRBV7-9; cdr3_nt: TGTGCCAGCAGATATGGACAGGGGTCGACCTACGAGCAGTACTTC; cdr3_aa: CASRYGQGSTYEQYF
d_call: TRBD2; j_call: TRBJ2-1; clone_size: once; v_call: TRBV4-2; cdr3_nt: TGTGCCAGCAGCCAAGTTCTAGCGGAATACAATGAGCAGTTCTTC; cdr3_aa: CASSQVLAEYNEQFF
d_call: .; j_call: TRBJ2-3; clone_size: .; v_call: TRBV7-3; cdr3_nt: TGTGCCAGCAGCTTCTTGGCCGCACGCACACGAAGCACAGATACGCAGTATTTT; cdr3_aa: CASSFLAARTRSTDTQYF
d_call: TRBD2; j_call: TRBJ2-1; clone_size: .; v_call: TRBV4-1; cdr3_nt: TGCGCCAGCAGCCAAGATACCCGACTAGCGGGAGCGTGGTTCTTC; cdr3_aa: CASSQDTRLAGAWFF
d_call: .; j_call: TRBJ2-5; clone_size: .; v_call: TRBV2; cdr3_nt: TGTGCCAGCCTACAGGGAAGGGAGACCCAGTACTTC; cdr3_aa: CASLQGRETQYF